The clone carrying this T cell receptor (beta chain) was seen a few times. These data are taken from a study of identical twins. TCRdb fed the 5' RACE reads into MiXCR, producing one record per CDR3 protein. The sample records approximately 890,000 distinct CDR3 sequences, around an eighth being singletons. From germline, CDR1 is MGHDK and CDR2 SYGVNS. This CDR3 spans 14 amino acids. The trim removed 9 bases at V and 4 bases at J, leaving 11 bases unmatched. The same sample was also used in a study of yellow fever vaccine responses in identical twins.

J is TRBJ2-5 and V is TRBV25-1; TRBD2 agrees at 7 bases. Sequenced: PBMCs. The sequence was collected from a woman between 18 and 29 years old in good health. The chain's CDR3 is CASTDGGGRETQYF. For the CDR3, the DNA is TGTGCCAGTACCGACGGGGGAGGGAGAGAGACCCAGTACTTC.